This entry lists 12 T cell receptor beta chains sequenced from one sample in a study of early T cells in non-severe SARS-CoV-2 infection (dated by TCRdb to the early 2020s). Receptor amplification or capture employed 5' RACE. The sequencer was a NextSeq 500. TCRdb reran the public reads through fastp at Q25 and MiXCR, keeping productive beta chains. Identical CDR3 proteins give one entry, which carries the most common genes and DNA. The sample profile shows 65,000 to 80,000 distinct CDR3 sequences; around 13% of them were found once. The ten largest clones take up approximately 1.1% of the sample. The sample was whole blood. The receptors shown here come from an adult who was a healthcare worker with PCR-confirmed SARS-CoV-2 infection or an uninfected control (not recorded which).

The rearrangement links TRBV20-1 to TRBJ2-1; possible D gene TRBD1, 7 bases. The V and J ends lost 4 bases and 7 bases respectively, with 8 bases between them. The CDR3 is made up of 11 amino acids. CDR1 and CDR2 (germline): DFQATT, SNEGSKA (reference sequence). CDR3 coding DNA: TGCAGTGCTACAGGGGGGAATGAGCAGTTCTTC. This gives the protein CSATGGNEQFF.

This clonotype was seen many times. The J gene is TRBJ1-5, the V gene TRBV4-1; D is possibly TRBD1 (5 bases). CDR3 length: 16 residues. V dropped 0 bases and J dropped 2 bases, with 11 bases sitting between them. Germline V gene data show CDR1 as MGHRA and CDR2 as YSYEKL. CDR3 nucleotide sequence: TGCGCCAGCAGCCAAGAACTCCCGGGGGGCAATCAGCCCCAGCATTTT. Translating gives CASSQELPGGNQPQHF.

There are many counts of this clonotype. This chain links TRBV11-2 with TRBJ1-1; a weak D match, TRBD1 (5 bases). In germline, CDR1 is SGHAT, CDR2 FQNNGV. CDR3 length equals 15 residues. V lost 2 bases to trimming and J lost 5 bases, with 15 bases between them. The CDR3 DNA reads as TGTGCCAGCAGCTTACGGGGACGGGCTCGGACTGAAGCTTTCTTT. Translated: CASSLRGRARTEAFF.

This chain uses TRBV7-2 with TRBJ1-2, with no clear D. The CDR3 totals 15 residues. Trimming removed 2 bases from V and 9 bases from J, with 19 bases in between. Germline CDR1 is SGHTA and CDR2 is FQGNSA. CDR3 in DNA: TGTGCCAGCAGCTTAACCTACCATTTTCAAGAGCGCTACACCTTC. It specifies CASSLTYHFQERYTF.

This clonotype turned up a few times. This chain connects TRBV20-1 to TRBJ2-3; 7 bases line up with TRBD2. The CDR3 contains 12 residues. V gave up 3 bases and J gave up 3 bases; unmatched junction bases: 0. CDR1 and CDR2 (germline): DFQATT, SNEGSKA (reference sequence). The CDR3 nucleotides are TGCAGTGCTAGCGGGGGGACAGATACGCAGTATTTT. This codes for CSASGGTDTQYF.

This clonotype has ten or more counts. The genes are TRBV6-5 and TRBJ1-1, with D hard to call. From germline, CDR1 is MNHEY and CDR2 SVGAGI. Trimming shortened V by 9 bases and J by 0 bases, and 5 bases separated the two germline ends. The CDR3 runs to 11 residues. The CDR3 loop reads CASGMNTEAFF. In DNA, the CDR3 is TGTGCCAGTGGAATGAACACTGAAGCTTTCTTT.

The V and J genes are TRBV6-2 or TRBV6-3 and TRBJ2-1; D may be TRBD2 (7 bases). Germline V gene sequence: CDR1 MNHEY, CDR2 SVGEGT. CDR3 size: 14 residues. Trimming took off 0 bases at V and 14 bases at J, with 17 bases between the two ends. CDR3 DNA sequence: TGTGCCAGCAGTTACTCGTTCAGGGGAGGGGTAGAGTTCTTC. Protein product: CASSYSFRGGVEFF.

Written as DNA, the CDR3 is TGTGCCAGCAGCGTCCTTAATTCACCCCTCCACTTT. Its translation: CASSVLNSPLHF. The J gene is TRBJ1-6, the V gene TRBV9; D not resolved. V was trimmed by 2 bases and J by 6 bases, leaving 3 bases between them. The CDR3 has 12 amino acids. Germline values: CDR1 SGDLS, CDR2 YYNGEE. The whole variable domain, remainder taken from reference TRBV9 and TRBJ1-6, is DSGVTQTPKHLITATGQRVTLRCSPRSGDLSVYWYQQSLDQGLQFLIQYYNGEERAKGNILERFSAQQFPDLHSELNLSSLELGDSALYFCASSVLNSPLHFGNGTRLTVT.

The chain has TRBV9 and TRBJ1-2; D is possibly TRBD1 (6 bases). The CDR3 extends over 13 amino acids. The V and J ends lost 0 bases and 5 bases respectively, with 8 bases between them. Germline-derived CDR1 and CDR2 are SGDLS and YYNGEE. Here the CDR3 DNA reads TGTGCCAGCAGCGTAGGGACAGATTATGGCTACACCTTC. It specifies CASSVGTDYGYTF.

This rearrangement joins TRBV6-2 or TRBV6-3 to TRBJ2-5; 7 bases are a match to TRBD2. This CDR3 is built from 16 residues. CDR1 MNHEY and CDR2 SVGEGT come from the germline V gene. V was clipped by 4 bases and J by 2 bases; unmatched bases: 10. The chain's CDR3 is CASSSPSGRTQETQYF. Here the CDR3 DNA reads TGTGCCAGCAGTTCTCCTAGCGGCCGAACGCAAGAGACCCAGTACTTC.

This clonotype showed up just a few times. The V and J genes are TRBV7-2 and TRBJ2-7; tentatively, D is TRBD2 (5 bases). The germline V and J ends were trimmed by 5 bases and 9 bases, with 20 bases remaining between them. The CDR3 sequence is 14 residues long. Germline V gene lookup returns CDR1 SGHTA and CDR2 FQGNSA. CDR3 nucleotides: TGTGCCAGCAGCCGAGGGTTCATTTACGAGCGGCAGTACTTC. Translating it yields CASSRGFIYERQYF.

This clonotype was found a few times. This chain connects TRBV25-1 to TRBJ2-1, with 9 bases identical to TRBD2. Germline CDR1 MGHDK, CDR2 SYGVNS. The CDR3 sequence is 15 residues long. J was trimmed by 3 bases and V by 7 bases; bases with no gene match: 7. The CDR3: CASISSGSLYNEQFF. CDR3 DNA sequence: TGTGCCAGCATCAGTAGCGGGAGCCTCTACAATGAGCAGTTCTTC. The whole variable domain, filled in from reference TRBV25-1 and TRBJ2-1, reads EADIYQTPRYLVIGTGKKITLECSQTMGHDKMYWYQQDPGMELHLIHYSYGVNSTEKGDLSSESTVSRIRTEHFPLTLESARPSHTSQYLCASISSGSLYNEQFFGPGTRLTVL.